This paragraph covers one TCR beta chain sequence. This entry comes from a study of blood T cell repertoires in COVID-19. Clones were sequenced by immunoSEQ multiplex PCR, and TCRdb holds only the in-frame ones, with some missing. Of under 150,000 clones in the sample, roughly 90% were seen once. The CDR3 totals 15 residues. The junction had 6 bases not matched to a gene; V was cut back by 5 bases and J by 1 base. Germline loops: CDR1 SEHNR, CDR2 FQNEAQ (reference sequence). This clonotype was obtained from a woman between 45 and 60 years old who had recovered from COVID-19. The V and J genes are TRBV7-9 and TRBJ1-1, with 8 bases identical to TRBD1. Specimen: PBMCs or T cells enriched from blood (not recorded which). The CDR3 protein is CASSPRTGPNTEAFF. CDR3 in DNA: TGTGCCAGCAGCCCACGGACAGGGCCGAACACTGAAGCTTTCTTT.